This entry is about one T cell receptor beta chain. Generated by immunoSEQ multiplex PCR, the TCRdb table keeps only in-frame clones and is missing some. The sample holds approximately 89,000 clones, about 89% seen once. This specimen comes from a study of control samples from healthy donors and cancer patients. Germline lookup yields CDR1 MNHEY and CDR2 SVGAGI. Trimming at V came to 6 bases and at J to 6 bases, leaving 6 bases not matched to a gene. This CDR3 is 13 amino acids long. Input material: blood. This sequence originates from a man aged 25-40 years in good health. The gene calls are TRBV6-5 and TRBJ1-2; 8 bases map to TRBD1. Here the CDR3 DNA reads TGTGCCAGCAGCCGGGACAGGACGGATGGCTACACCTTC. Translation gives CASSRDRTDGYTF.